Following are 32 T cell receptor beta chains from one sample sequenced in a study of blood T cell repertoires in COVID-19. TCRdb's copy holds only in-frame clones and misses some; the assay was immunoSEQ multiplex PCR. The data show about 180,000 clones, roughly nine tenths seen once. The specimen sequenced was PBMCs or T cells enriched from blood (not recorded which). The receptors shown here come from a woman aged 40 to 55 with acute COVID-19.

This chain joins TRBV9 and TRBJ2-7; 9 bases are a match to TRBD1. The CDR3 runs 15 residues. J lost 5 bases, V lost 4 bases, and 10 bases had no gene match. Germline V CDR1 and CDR2: SGDLS, YYNGEE. CDR3 nucleotide sequence: TGTGCCAGCAGCCTAGAGGGACAGGGCGGAGACGAGCAGTACTTC. Its protein is CASSLEGQGGDEQYF.

The rearrangement joins TRBV3-1 (or the pseudogene TRBV3-2) to TRBJ2-6, with a possible D match to TRBD1 (5 bases). V lost 4 bases and J 3 bases, leaving 13 bases between the germline ends. CDR1 and CDR2 from the germline V gene are LGHDT and YNNKEL (reference sequence). The CDR3 is made up of 16 amino acids. The CDR3 protein is CASSLLGAYGANVLTF. CDR3 bases: TGTGCCAGCAGCCTCTTAGGGGCGTATGGGGCCAACGTCCTGACTTTC.

This clone was counted once. The junction differs from germline at one of its ends, possibly a read error. The genes are TRBV4-1 and TRBJ1-5, with 9 bases lining up with TRBD1. CDR1 is MGHRA, CDR2 YSYEKL, per germline. This CDR3 has 16 amino acids. The CDR3 nucleotides read TGCGCCAGCAGTCAAGAAGGACAGGGGCACAATCAGCCCCAGCATTTT. Translated, it gives CASSQEGQGHNQPQHF.

The gene calls are TRBV4-2 and TRBJ1-1; a weak D match, TRBD1 (5 bases). The V gene's germline CDR1 is LGHNA and CDR2 YNFKEQ. V shed 0 bases and J shed 2 bases, with 16 bases lying between them. The CDR3 covers 17 residues. The CDR3 DNA sequence: TGTGCCAGCAGCCAAGATGGGGAAGGGGCCATAAACACTGAAGCTTTCTTT. This codes for CASSQDGEGAINTEAFF.

This chain joins TRBV19 and TRBJ2-1; 7 nucleotides agree with TRBD2. CDR3 length: 15 residues. The germline gives CDR1 LNHDA, CDR2 SQIVND (reference sequence). V lost 1 base, J lost 5 bases, and 5 bases stayed unmatched. CDR3 bases: TGTGCCAGTAGTATAGGACTAGCCTTCGACAATGAGCAGTTCTTC. Translated: CASSIGLAFDNEQFF.

The gene calls are TRBV27 and TRBJ1-3; a possible D gene is TRBD1 (5 bases). Trimming shortened V by 4 bases and J by 0 bases, and 16 bases separated the two germline ends. The length of the CDR3 is 17 residues. CDR1 and CDR2 from the germline V gene are MNHEY and SMNVEV (reference sequence). The CDR3 DNA follows: TGTGCCAGCAGTTCGCAGGGATTTAACCGCTCTGGAAACACCATATATTTT. This encodes CASSSQGFNRSGNTIYF.

The chain couples TRBV28 to TRBJ2-1; 9 bases map to TRBD2. The ends lost 5 bases at V and 7 bases at J; junction bases unmatched: 9. The CDR3 length is 15 residues. Germline V gene lookup returns CDR1 MDHEN and CDR2 SYDVKM. This CDR3 reads CASSHPRGGINEQFF. CDR3 in DNA: TGTGCCAGCAGTCACCCGCGGGGGGGCATTAATGAGCAGTTCTTC.

The J gene is TRBJ1-1, the V gene TRBV12-3 or TRBV12-4, with a weak D call TRBD1 (5 bases). Between the trimmed V and J ends, which lost 5 bases and 1 base, there was a span of 5 bases. The CDR3 loop spans 12 amino acids. CDR3 protein: CASSDRNTEAFF. For the CDR3, the DNA is TGTGCCAGCAGTGACAGGAACACTGAAGCTTTCTTT.

V and J are TRBV6-5 and TRBJ1-4; TRBD1 matches at 8 bases. Trimming took 5 bases from V and 3 from J; bases not matched to a gene: 5. The CDR3 is made up of 15 amino acids. In germline, CDR1 is MNHEY, CDR2 SVGAGI. The CDR3 loop is CASSLETGANEKLFF. CDR3 bases: TGTGCCAGCAGTCTAGAGACAGGGGCTAATGAAAAACTGTTTTTT.

V gene TRBV10-3 combines with J gene TRBJ2-1, with 7 nucleotides matching TRBD2. The V and J ends lost 3 bases and 7 bases, in that order; junction bases with no gene match: 6. The CDR3 sequence is 14 residues long. Germline V gives CDR1 ENHRY, CDR2 SYGVKD. CDR3 in amino acids: CAISDGGSRNEQFF. CDR3 nucleotides: TGTGCCATCAGTGACGGGGGGTCCCGGAATGAGCAGTTCTTC.

The chain couples TRBV6-5 to TRBJ2-1; perhaps TRBD1 as D (5 bases). CDR1 MNHEY and CDR2 SVGAGI come from the germline V gene. Trimming cost V 7 bases and J 0 bases, with 13 bases left between them. CDR3 length: 15 amino acids. The CDR3 sequence: CASIDSRVSYNEQFF. CDR3 DNA: TGTGCCAGCATTGACTCCAGGGTCTCCTACAATGAGCAGTTCTTC.

The chain combines TRBV7-2 with TRBJ1-4, with 9 bases aligning to TRBD1. Germline V CDR1 and CDR2: SGHTA, FQGNSA. Losses at the gene ends were 4 bases for V and 5 bases for J; bases not matched to a gene: 8. The CDR3 is 16 residues long. CDR3: CASSSWTGATNEKLFF. The CDR3 bases are TGTGCCAGCAGCTCATGGACAGGGGCGACCAATGAAAAACTGTTTTTT.

The genes are TRBV7-2 and TRBJ2-3; TRBD1 might be the D (6 bases). The CDR3 extends over 14 amino acids. Germline V lookup: CDR1 SGHTA, CDR2 FQGNSA. With 2 bases removed from V and 5 bases from J, the gap between germline ends came to 11 bases. The CDR3 DNA reads TGTGCCAGCAGCTTATCAGGGGTGGGAGATACGCAGTATTTT. This encodes CASSLSGVGDTQYF. Full variable domain (rest looked up from reference TRBV7-2 and TRBJ2-3): GAGVSQSPSNKVTEKGKDVELRCDPISGHTALYWYRQSLGQGLEFLIYFQGNSAPDKSGLPSDRFSAERTGGSVSTLTIQRTQQEDSAVYLCASSLSGVGDTQYFGPGTRLTVL.

In this sample, this clone turned up a few times. The genes are TRBV21-1 and TRBJ2-2; the D segment call TRBD1 is taken from the table without a DNA check. TRBV21-1 is a listed pseudogene. The length of the CDR3 is 16 residues. CDR3 region: CASSKADRCSTGELFF. Here the CDR3 DNA reads TGTGCCAGCAGCAAAGCGGACAGGTGTTCCACCGGGGAGCTGTTTTTT.

The chain carries TRBV6-5 and TRBJ1-2; tentative D call: TRBD1 (5 bases). The germline gives CDR1 MNHEY, CDR2 SVGAGI. CDR3 size: 15 residues. V lost 8 bases to trimming and J lost 2 bases, with 18 bases between them. Written as DNA, the CDR3 is TGTGCCAGCCGGCGAGAGGGGAGGGCCAACTATGGCTACACCTTC. Amino acids: CASRREGRANYGYTF.

This chain connects TRBV20-1 to TRBJ2-1; maybe TRBD1 (6 bases). CDR3 length equals 11 residues. Germline values: CDR1 DFQATT, CDR2 SNEGSKA (reference sequence). The CDR3 sequence: CTLGADNEQFF. CDR3 sequence (DNA): TGCACCCTGGGGGCCGACAATGAGCAGTTCTTC.

This chain links TRBV28 with TRBJ1-3; possibly TRBD1 for D (6 bases). Germline V CDR1 and CDR2: MDHEN, SYDVKM. The V gene lost 5 bases and the J gene lost 5 bases, with 10 bases spanning the gap. CDR3 length: 13 amino acids. This CDR3 is CASSPGQRNTIYF. The CDR3 DNA sequence: TGTGCCAGCAGTCCCGGACAGCGAAACACCATATATTTT.

This chain joins TRBV5-6 and TRBJ2-1; 7 bases fit TRBD2. Germline CDR1 SGHDT, CDR2 YYEEEE. V dropped 0 bases and J dropped 0; count of bases not matched to a gene: 6. This CDR3 contains 17 residues. CDR3 in DNA: TGTGCCAGCAGCTTGGAGGAGTGGGACTACTCCTACAATGAGCAGTTCTTC. Its translation: CASSLEEWDYSYNEQFF.

In this sample, this clone turned up once. This chain connects TRBV4-2 to TRBJ2-7; 9 positions match TRBD2. The CDR3 is 13 amino acids. Germline lookup yields CDR1 LGHNA and CDR2 YNFKEQ. With V trimmed by 6 bases and J by 5 bases, 5 bases remained unmatched. The CDR3 loop reads CASRGGRGDEQYF. The CDR3 nucleotides read TGTGCCAGCAGGGGCGGGAGGGGGGACGAGCAGTACTTC.

The chain carries TRBV9 and TRBJ2-1, with D tentatively TRBD2 (7 bases). This CDR3 has 15 amino acids. Germline V CDR1 and CDR2: SGDLS, YYNGEE. Trimming took 4 bases from V and 3 from J, leaving 14 bases between them. The CDR3 DNA follows: TGTGCCAGCAGCCCCAGGGGAGGGAACTACAATGAGCAGTTCTTC. This codes for CASSPRGGNYNEQFF.

This clone was recorded only once. The chain carries TRBV24-1 and TRBJ2-1; D might be TRBD2 (5 bases). Germline V lookup: CDR1 KGHDR, CDR2 SFDVKD. Trimming stripped 4 bases from V and 7 bases from J, with 16 bases between. The CDR3 covers 15 residues. The CDR3 DNA reads as TGTGCCACCAGTGACCCTAGGGCCAGGACTAATGAGCAGTTCTTC. It translates to CATSDPRARTNEQFF.

The V call is TRBV12-5, the J call TRBJ1-5; 9 positions match TRBD1. V was clipped by 1 base and J by 7 bases; unmatched bases: 8. Per germline, CDR1 LGHNT and CDR2 FRNRAP. CDR3 length: 16 residues. The CDR3 spells CASGLGDRVAGQPQHF. CDR3 in DNA: TGTGCTAGTGGTTTGGGGGACAGGGTTGCGGGGCAGCCCCAGCATTTT.

The chain carries TRBV9 and TRBJ1-2; TRBD1 might be the D (6 bases). The CDR3 has 14 residues. Trimming took 3 bases from V and 7 from J, leaving 16 bases between them. Germline V gene lookup returns CDR1 SGDLS and CDR2 YYNGEE. The CDR3 sequence is CASSADLRQAGYTF. The CDR3 DNA reads TGTGCCAGCAGCGCGGATCTCCGACAGGCTGGCTACACCTTC. Drawing the rest from reference TRBV9 and TRBJ1-2, the complete variable domain is DSGVTQTPKHLITATGQRVTLRCSPRSGDLSVYWYQQSLDQGLQFLIQYYNGEERAKGNILERFSAQQFPDLHSELNLSSLELGDSALYFCASSADLRQAGYTFGSGTRLTVV.

The rearrangement joins TRBV9 to TRBJ2-5; D may be TRBD1 (5 bases). The CDR3 has 15 amino acids. Trimming pared 4 bases from V and 2 bases from J, leaving 15 bases between. In germline, CDR1 is SGDLS, CDR2 YYNGEE. CDR3 nucleotide sequence: TGTGCCAGCAGCAAGAGACCCAGGGATCAAGAGACCCAGTACTTC. Its translation: CASSKRPRDQETQYF.

V gene TRBV20-1 combines with J gene TRBJ2-2, with D possibly TRBD1 on 5 matching bases. The CDR3 runs 11 residues. Looked up from germline, CDR1 is DFQATT and CDR2 is SNEGSKA (reference sequence). Trimming removed 6 bases at V and 7 bases at J, with 9 bases between. This chain's CDR3 is CSAPQGGELFF. CDR3 DNA sequence: TGCAGTGCCCCCCAGGGCGGGGAGCTGTTTTTT.

This clone was recorded once. The genes are TRBV7-9 and TRBJ1-5; D is ambiguous. From germline, CDR1 is SEHNR and CDR2 FQNEAQ (reference sequence). V lost 6 bases, J lost 6 bases, and 27 bases lay in between. The CDR3 covers 18 residues. In DNA form, the CDR3 reads TGTGCCAGCAGTAATCCGGAATTGGTCCCGACTCCTTTTCAGCCCCAGCATTTT. Translation: CASSNPELVPTPFQPQHF.

The chain couples TRBV4-1 to TRBJ2-3; 11 positions match TRBD2. CDR1 is MGHRA, CDR2 YSYEKL, per germline. The CDR3 loop spans 15 amino acids. Trimming took 1 base from V and 6 from J; bases not matched to a gene: 3. The CDR3 DNA reads TGCGCCAGCAGCCAAGCTAGCGGGAGGTGGGATACGCAGTATTTT. It is translated as CASSQASGRWDTQYF.

The chain couples TRBV19 to TRBJ2-7, with D perhaps matching TRBD2 (5 bases). Germline assignment: CDR1 LNHDA and CDR2 SQIVND (reference sequence). The CDR3 runs 13 residues. V lost 4 bases to trimming and J lost 5 bases, with 12 bases between them. The CDR3: CASSSSWEHEQYF. In DNA, the CDR3 is TGTGCCAGTAGTAGCAGCTGGGAGCACGAGCAGTACTTC. The variable domain in full, completed from reference TRBV19 and TRBJ2-7, reads DGGITQSPKYLFRKEGQNVTLSCEQNLNHDAMYWYRQDPGQGLRLIYYSQIVNDFQKGDIAEGYSVSREKKESFPLTVTSAQKNPTAFYLCASSSSWEHEQYFGPGTRLTVT.

J is TRBJ2-2 and V is TRBV18, with D possibly matching TRBD1 (5 bases). Germline V gene data show CDR1 as KGHSH and CDR2 as LQKENI. The CDR3 totals 16 residues. The V end lost 1 base, the J end lost 0 bases, and 9 bases lay between the germline ends. The CDR3 sequence is CASSPQGNANTGELFF. The CDR3, as DNA: TGTGCCAGCTCACCACAGGGGAACGCGAACACCGGGGAGCTGTTTTTT.

The rearrangement links TRBV5-1 to TRBJ2-1, with 7 bases that match TRBD1. V trimming: 3 bases; J trimming: 1 base; junction bases outside the gene matches: 1. The CDR3 totals 14 residues. The germline V gene encodes CDR1 SGHRS and CDR2 YFSETQ. The CDR3 here is CASSSGQSYNEQFF. CDR3 in DNA: TGCGCCAGCAGCTCGGGACAGTCCTACAATGAGCAGTTCTTC.

With regard to this clone: Other DNA sequences of this sample code for an identical CDR3. The chain couples TRBV19 to TRBJ2-7; D unresolved. Germline V gives CDR1 LNHDA, CDR2 SQIVND (reference sequence). The CDR3 covers 13 residues. The V end lost 3 bases, the J end lost 3 bases, and 9 bases lay between the germline ends. The CDR3 sequence is CASSINRNYEQYF. The CDR3 DNA is TGTGCCAGTAGTATCAACAGAAACTACGAGCAGTACTTC.

The genes are TRBV6-1 and TRBJ2-5; 9 bases are shared with TRBD1. V shed 3 bases, J shed 2 bases, and the junction held 7 bases outside the gene matches. The CDR3 runs 16 residues. CDR1 is MNHNS, CDR2 SASEGT, per germline. CDR3 in DNA: TGTGCCAGCAGTGATAGGGGACAGGGAGGTCAAGAGACCCAGTACTTC. Its protein product is CASSDRGQGGQETQYF.